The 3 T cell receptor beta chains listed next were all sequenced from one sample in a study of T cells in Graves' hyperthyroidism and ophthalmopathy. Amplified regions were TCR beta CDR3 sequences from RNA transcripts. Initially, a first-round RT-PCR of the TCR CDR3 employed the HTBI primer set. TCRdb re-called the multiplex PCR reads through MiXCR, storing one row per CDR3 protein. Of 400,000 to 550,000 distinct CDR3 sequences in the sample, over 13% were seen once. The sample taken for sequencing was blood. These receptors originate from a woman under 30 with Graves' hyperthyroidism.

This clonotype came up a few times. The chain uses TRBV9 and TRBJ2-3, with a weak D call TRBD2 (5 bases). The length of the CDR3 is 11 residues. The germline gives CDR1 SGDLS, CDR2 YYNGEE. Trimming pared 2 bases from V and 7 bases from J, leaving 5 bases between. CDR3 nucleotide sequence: TGTGCCAGCAGCGTCGGGAATACGCAGTATTTT. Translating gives CASSVGNTQYF.

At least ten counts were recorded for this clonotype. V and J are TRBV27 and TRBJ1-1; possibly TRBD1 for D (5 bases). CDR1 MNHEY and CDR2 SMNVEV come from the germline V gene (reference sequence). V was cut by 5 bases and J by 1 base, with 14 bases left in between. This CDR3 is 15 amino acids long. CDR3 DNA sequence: TGTGCCAGCAGTGGGGGGTCGGTACCGAACACTGAAGCTTTCTTT. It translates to CASSGGSVPNTEAFF.

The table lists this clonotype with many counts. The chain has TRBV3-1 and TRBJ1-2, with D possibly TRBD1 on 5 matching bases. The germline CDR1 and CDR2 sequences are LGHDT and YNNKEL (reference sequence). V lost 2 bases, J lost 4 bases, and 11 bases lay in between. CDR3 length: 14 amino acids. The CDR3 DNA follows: TGTGCCAGCAGCCAACCGGATGGGGGCTATGGCTACACCTTC. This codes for CASSQPDGGYGYTF.